This T cell receptor (beta chain) was documented in a study of beta chain features in type 1 diabetes (dated by TCRdb to between 2018 and 2020). About the full investigation: No differences in mean age, gender distribution, total cell number or subset yield were found between patients and healthy donors. A total of 107,917,701 sorted cells were examined across all samples, and the number of cells per subset was strongly correlated with RNA yield. The study compared the TCRB repertoires of sorted circulating CD4+ T cell subsets in recently diagnosed type 1 diabetes patients with those in matched healthy donors. Regulatory and stem cell-like memory subsets were isolated from only 8 patients and roughly eight healthy donors, whereas naive and central memory subsets came from all 28 donors. The paper's findings and limits, for the study overall: Naive, central memory and regulatory TCRB repertoires appeared to be more similar among patients than among healthy donors. Only small numbers of individuals were included in the HLA sub-analyses, which left unresolved whether HLA type had any influence on TCRB rearrangement. Because cDNA was sequenced instead of genomic DNA, highly expressing activated cells could be over-represented, though the groups showed no difference in activation or CD3 levels. Patients with type 1 diabetes made fewer insertions and deleted more nucleotides at VDJ recombination sites, implying thymic rearrangement abnormalities. Shorter templates might be favored by PCR, yet because patient and control samples were amplified and corrected together, any such skew would affect both groups equally. In all four CD4+ subsets, TCRB CDR3 length was moderately but significantly shorter in type 1 diabetes patients.

Each donor gave one peripheral blood draw, averaging approximately 120 mL, which was collected into heparinised tubes. A BD FACSAria II was used to sort naive, central memory, regulatory and stem cell-like memory CD4+ T cells with a panel that included CD45RO, CCR7, CD25, CD127, CD95 and CD27. Purity was above 95% for every sorted population. Right away, PBMCs were isolated by Lymphoprep density gradient centrifugation and were stained directly, with no culture step. Samples were stained and sorted in pairs, with one healthy donor and one patient per experiment, so that batch effects were minimized. From the germline V gene, CDR1 is SGHVS and CDR2 is FNYEAQ. The cysteine opens and the phenylalanine closes a CDR3 of 13 amino acids. Left in the record is the CDR3 DNA by itself, 39 bases read in frame from the first base. V is shortened by 6 bases, J by 5 bases, and the region joining them spans 14 bases.

The entire isolated RNA was reverse transcribed using the High Capacity cDNA Reverse Transcription Kit, and thus expressed TCRB transcripts were sequenced. Naive, central memory and regulatory T cell samples underwent deep immunoSEQ sequencing, averaging roughly 3.4 million total reads per sample. After sorted cells were lysed in RLT buffer, RNA was extracted with DNase-treated RNeasy Micro or Mini kits, with the choice depending on cell number. To prevent cross-contamination, each cell subset was processed individually, whereas patient and healthy donor samples were processed jointly. Using the immunoSEQ multiplex PCR, TCRB sequences were amplified from cDNA into 87-bp fragments spanning the CDR3 region. Sequencing of the amplicons was performed on the Illumina HiSeq platform. Concerning the study's data processing: PCR bias was computationally corrected using synthetic template baselines, reads within Hamming distance 2 were collapsed, and singletons that could not be merged were discarded. Reads were aligned against IMGT so that V, D and J genes, CDR3 length and insertions or deletions at six rearrangement sites could be assigned. Within each subset, clonotype counts were normalized to sorted cell number, after which true diversity and Gini coefficients were computed with the tcR R package. The overlap coefficient, calculated on TCRB nucleotide sequences, was used to quantify repertoire sharing. As a proxy for the pre-selection repertoire, out-of-frame TCRB sequences from naive cells were analyzed. TCRdb took over this immuneACCESS table, retaining in-frame rearrangements with V and J assigned. Such tables are incomplete; in checked studies, under half of the missing clones stem from an unresolved V gene, and the remainder is unexplained. V, J and clone size were drawn from that table, and D and trimming were deduced from the DNA. The sample table contains 200,000 to 300,000 clones; only one count was recorded for over 65% of them. The ten largest clones add up to 0.053% of the sample.

This clone was detected a few times. This receptor's antigen is unknown. Base qualities were left out, and no much larger clone turns up one base away. The chain is made from TRBV7-6 and TRBJ2-7; the D gene remains uncertain. This TCR derives from a man aged 25-45 years in good health. Sequencing was done on a sample of naive CD4+ T cells from blood. What this sample's cell subset or site label stands for: true naive CD4+ T cells. The bases are TGTGCCAGCAGTAAAATCGGGCATCACGAGCAGTACTTC. Translated, it gives CASSKIGHHEQYF.